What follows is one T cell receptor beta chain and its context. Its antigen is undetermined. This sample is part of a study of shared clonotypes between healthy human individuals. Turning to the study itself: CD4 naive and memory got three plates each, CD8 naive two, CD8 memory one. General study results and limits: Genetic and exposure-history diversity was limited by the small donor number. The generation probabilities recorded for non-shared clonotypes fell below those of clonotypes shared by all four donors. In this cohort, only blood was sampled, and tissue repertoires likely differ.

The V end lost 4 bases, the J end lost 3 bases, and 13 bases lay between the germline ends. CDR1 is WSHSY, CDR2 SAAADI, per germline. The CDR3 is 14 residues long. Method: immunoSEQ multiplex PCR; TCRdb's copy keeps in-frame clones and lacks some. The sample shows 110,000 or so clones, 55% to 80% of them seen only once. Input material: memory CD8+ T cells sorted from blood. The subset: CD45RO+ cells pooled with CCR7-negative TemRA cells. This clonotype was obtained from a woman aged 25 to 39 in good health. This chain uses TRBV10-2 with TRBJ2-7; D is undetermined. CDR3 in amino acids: CASSGGKLSYEQYF. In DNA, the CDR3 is TGCGCCAGCAGTGGGGGTAAACTGAGCTACGAGCAGTACTTC.